These 30 T cell receptor beta chains were sequenced from one sample in a study of blood T cell repertoires in COVID-19 (dated by TCRdb to 2018 to 2020). The library was produced with the immunoSEQ multiplex PCR assay. TCRdb carries this immuneACCESS record with in-frame sequences only. Its versions omit some clonotypes, under half of them owing to an unresolved V gene in the studies checked, with the rest unexplained. For this sample the table gives around 270,000 clones, of which around nine tenths were detected only once. Clones ranked in the top ten supply over 2.5% of the sample. The sequencing sample was made of PBMCs or T cells enriched from blood (not recorded which). All receptors derive from a woman in her forties who had been exposed to COVID-19.

This clone was counted a single time. V and J are TRBV30 and TRBJ1-2; D possibly corresponds to TRBD1 (6 bases). V was clipped by 5 bases and J by 4 bases, with 17 bases between them. This CDR3 comprises 14 residues. Germline V lookup: CDR1 GTSNPN, CDR2 SVGIG (reference sequence). CDR3 nucleotides: TGTGCCTGGGAGACAGGAACTGGTCCCTATGGCTACACCTTC. This gives the protein CAWETGTGPYGYTF.

The chain carries TRBV11-3 and TRBJ2-7, with TRBD2 matching 10 bases. V gave up 1 base and J gave up 7 bases; unmatched junction bases: 4. Per germline, CDR1 SGHNT and CDR2 YENEEA. This CDR3 spans 14 amino acids. The CDR3 here is CASSLGLAGGEQYV. CDR3 bases: TGTGCCAGCAGCTTAGGACTAGCGGGTGGAGAGCAGTACGTC.

V is TRBV21-1 and J is TRBJ2-7; the table's TRBD1 call for D was not verified on the DNA. TRBV21-1 is reported as a pseudogene. The CDR3 is 13 amino acids. The CDR3 coding sequence is TGTGCCAGCAGCAAACCCAGCTCCTACGAGCAGTACGTC. Protein: CASSKPSSYEQYV.

The chain combines TRBV18 with TRBJ1-2; 9 bases fit TRBD1. Per the germline V gene, CDR1 is KGHSH and CDR2 is LQKENI. CDR3 size: 16 residues. The V gene end was trimmed by 4 bases and the J gene end by 6 bases; junction bases not matched to a gene: 12. CDR3 DNA sequence: TGTGCCAGCTCACGAACCGGGACAGGGACTCCGGATGGCTACACCTTC. Translation: CASSRTGTGTPDGYTF.

The chain's CDR3 is CASSPIVQGNTEAFF. CDR3 in DNA: TGTGCCAGCTCACCTATCGTACAGGGGAACACTGAAGCTTTCTTT. The chain links TRBV18 to TRBJ1-1, with a weak D call TRBD1 (6 bases). Trimming left V 3 bases short and J 1 base short, with 12 bases between. Germline V gene lookup returns CDR1 KGHSH and CDR2 LQKENI. The CDR3 has 15 amino acids.

V and J are TRBV2 and TRBJ2-3, with TRBD1 as a possible D gene (6 bases). CDR3 size: 15 residues. Between the trimmed V and J ends, which lost 5 bases and 4 bases, there was a span of 16 bases. Per germline, CDR1 SNHLY and CDR2 FYNNEI. The CDR3 DNA follows: TGTGCCAGCAGTACTGACGGACAGCTGGCAGATACGCAGTATTTT. Its protein is CASSTDGQLADTQYF. Full variable domain (outside the CDR3, taken from reference TRBV2 and TRBJ2-3): EPEVTQTPSHQVTQMGQEVILRCVPISNHLYFYWYRQILGQKVEFLVSFYNNEISEKSEIFDDQFSVERPDGSNFTLKIRSTKLEDSAMYFCASSTDGQLADTQYFGPGTRLTVL.

The gene calls are TRBV5-1 and TRBJ2-3, with 9 bases identical to TRBD1. Germline CDR1 reads SGHRS; CDR2 reads YFSETQ. V lost 4 bases and J lost 3; bases outside the gene matches: 3. This CDR3 contains 14 residues. The CDR3 is CASSQGTGTDTQYF. CDR3 nucleotide sequence: TGCGCCAGCAGCCAAGGGACAGGGACAGATACGCAGTATTTT.

This clone was found many times. The chain carries TRBV7-3 and TRBJ1-6, with D perhaps matching TRBD1 (5 bases). V shed 3 bases and J shed 6 bases, with 12 bases lying between them. Germline V gene lookup returns CDR1 SGHTA and CDR2 FQGTGA. This CDR3 comprises 15 residues. The CDR3 bases are TGTGCCAGCAGCTTCCGCGGGACGGCTAATTCACCCCTCCACTTT. It translates to CASSFRGTANSPLHF.

The CDR3 spells CASGQEKLFF. CDR3 sequence (DNA): TGTGCCAGCGGGCAGGAAAAACTGTTTTTT. The rearrangement links TRBV12-3 or TRBV12-4 to TRBJ1-4; D gene ambiguous. The V gene lost 8 bases and the J gene lost 8 bases, with 6 bases spanning the gap. The CDR3 extends over 10 amino acids.

The rearrangement links TRBV20-1 to TRBJ1-1; 9 nucleotides agree with TRBD1. The CDR3 has 14 amino acids. Unmatched junction bases numbered 9, after V lost 3 bases and J lost 7 bases. CDR1 and CDR2 (germline): DFQATT, SNEGSKA (reference sequence). CDR3 region: CSASATGGLSEAFF. CDR3 sequence (DNA): TGCAGTGCTAGTGCGACAGGGGGACTCAGTGAAGCTTTCTTT.

The chain joins TRBV6-5 to TRBJ1-5; 9 bases are shared with TRBD1. J was trimmed by 7 bases and V by 4 bases; bases with no gene match: 8. From germline, CDR1 is MNHEY and CDR2 SVGAGI. This CDR3 has 15 amino acids. CDR3 sequence reads: CASSLTGGLGQPQHF. The CDR3 bases are TGTGCCAGCAGTTTAACAGGGGGCCTCGGGCAGCCCCAGCATTTT.

The chain uses TRBV7-2 and TRBJ1-1; D may be TRBD1 (5 bases). V was pared by 4 bases and J by 0 bases, with 6 bases between. CDR1 is SGHTA and CDR2 is FQGNSA in the germline V gene. This CDR3 has 13 amino acids. In nucleotides, the CDR3 is TGTGCCAGCAGCTCAGGGATGAACACTGAAGCTTTCTTT. Its translation is CASSSGMNTEAFF. Complete variable domain (other parts from reference TRBV7-2 and TRBJ1-1): GAGVSQSPSNKVTEKGKDVELRCDPISGHTALYWYRQSLGQGLEFLIYFQGNSAPDKSGLPSDRFSAERTGGSVSTLTIQRTQQEDSAVYLCASSSGMNTEAFFGQGTRLTVV.

The chain employs TRBV6-4 and TRBJ2-5, with D perhaps TRBD2 (7 bases). The CDR3 loop spans 17 amino acids. Germline values: CDR1 MRHNA, CDR2 SNTAGT. V lost 6 bases, J lost 4 bases, and 24 bases lay in between. This CDR3 reads CASRGKGGRETGETQYF. The DNA for the CDR3 is TGTGCCAGCAGAGGGAAGGGAGGGCGGGAGACAGGAGAGACCCAGTACTTC.

The genes are TRBV12-3 or TRBV12-4 and TRBJ1-2; 7 nucleotides line up with TRBD1. The trim removed 5 bases at V and 4 bases at J, leaving 4 bases unmatched. This CDR3 has 13 amino acids. CDR3 nucleotides: TGTGCCAGCAGTAAGAGGGGGCCCTATGGCTACACCTTC. Translating gives CASSKRGPYGYTF.

The chain couples TRBV4-1 to TRBJ2-2; TRBD2 matches at 7 bases. The germline V gene encodes CDR1 MGHRA and CDR2 YSYEKL. The CDR3 totals 16 residues. The V and J ends lost 0 bases and 4 bases, in that order; junction bases with no gene match: 5. CDR3 DNA: TGCGCCAGCAGCCAAGAATTTGGGGGGGGCACCGGGGAGCTGTTTTTT. This codes for CASSQEFGGGTGELFF.

The chain uses TRBV28 and TRBJ1-4, with D possibly matching TRBD1 (5 bases). Germline CDR1 reads MDHEN; CDR2 reads SYDVKM. Deletions cut 5 bases from V and 8 bases from J, with 18 bases between. The CDR3 spans 15 residues. The CDR3 loop is CASSIGTPRREKLFF. CDR3 in DNA: TGTGCCAGCAGTATCGGGACTCCCCGGAGGGAAAAACTGTTTTTT.

Worth noting for this clone: At one boundary the junction diverges from the germline segment, which might be a read error. This chain uses TRBV5-1 with TRBJ2-3; D is perhaps TRBD2 (5 bases). This CDR3 is 14 amino acids long. CDR1 SGHRS and CDR2 YFSETQ come from the germline V gene. Written as DNA, the CDR3 is TGTGCCAGCAGCTGGCAAGCGGACACAGATACGCAGTATTTT. As protein: CASSWQADTDTQYF.

The CDR3 reads CASSFGTANGYTF. In DNA form, the CDR3 reads TGTGCCAGCAGTTTCGGGACAGCTAATGGCTACACCTTC. The chain has TRBV12-3 or TRBV12-4 and TRBJ1-2; TRBD1 aligns across 7 bases. J lost 6 bases, V lost 3 bases, and 4 bases had no gene match. The CDR3 consists of 13 residues.

The chain uses TRBV3-1 (or the pseudogene TRBV3-2) and TRBJ2-3, with TRBD2 as a possible D gene (5 bases). The CDR3 sequence is 16 residues long. V was clipped by 4 bases and J by 1 base, with 15 bases between them. Looked up from germline, CDR1 is LGHDT and CDR2 is YNNKEL (reference sequence). In DNA, the CDR3 is TGTGCCAGCAGCCCTACACCGGGGTTGGGCACAGATACGCAGTATTTT. Encoded protein: CASSPTPGLGTDTQYF.

The gene calls are TRBV28 and TRBJ2-2, with 9 bases lining up with TRBD1. The CDR3 has 16 amino acids. Germline V gives CDR1 MDHEN, CDR2 SYDVKM. The J segment lost 8 bases and the V segment lost 10 bases, leaving 17 bases of the junction unmatched. Written as DNA, the CDR3 is TGTGCCATCCAAGCCCATGGACAGGGGAGTGGTGGGGAGCTGTTTTTT. Protein product: CAIQAHGQGSGGELFF.

V gene TRBV27 combines with J gene TRBJ1-5; D possibly corresponds to TRBD1 (6 bases). CDR3 length equals 15 residues. V was trimmed by 1 base and J by 1 base, leaving 8 bases between them. CDR1 is MNHEY, CDR2 SMNVEV, per germline (reference sequence). The CDR3 coding sequence is TGTGCCAGCAGTTTATGGGGACAAAGCAATCAGCCCCAGCATTTT. It yields the protein CASSLWGQSNQPQHF.

The rearrangement joins TRBV28 to TRBJ2-5, with TRBD2 identical over 7 bases. J lost 1 base, V lost 4 bases, and 6 bases had no gene match. The germline V gene encodes CDR1 MDHEN and CDR2 SYDVKM. This CDR3 comprises 15 residues. The CDR3 loop is CASSSPSSGQETQYF. The DNA of the CDR3 is TGTGCCAGCAGTTCCCCCTCTAGCGGCCAAGAGACCCAGTACTTC.

V is TRBV6-5 and J is TRBJ1-1; 9 bases map to TRBD1. The V segment lost 6 bases and the J segment 7 bases; nucleotides outside the gene matches: 6. This CDR3 is built from 13 residues. Germline loops: CDR1 MNHEY, CDR2 SVGAGI. The CDR3 reads CASRPGQGDEAFF. Here the CDR3 DNA reads TGTGCCAGCAGGCCGGGACAGGGCGATGAAGCTTTCTTT.

This rearrangement joins TRBV7-2 to TRBJ2-3; TRBD2 matches 9 bases. The J segment lost 10 bases and the V segment lost 4 bases, leaving 15 bases of the junction unmatched. Per the germline V gene, CDR1 is SGHTA and CDR2 is FQGNSA. The CDR3 loop spans 16 amino acids. The CDR3 protein is CASSSNSGGPPRAQYF. CDR3 bases: TGTGCCAGCAGCTCAAATAGCGGGGGACCCCCTCGAGCGCAGTATTTT.

This chain connects TRBV14 to TRBJ2-2, with 14 bases matching TRBD2. This CDR3 is 16 amino acids long. Germline V CDR1 and CDR2: SGHDN, FVKESK. V was pared by 4 bases and J by 5 bases, with 3 bases of the junction left unmatched. CDR3 coding DNA: TGTGCCAGCAGCCCCGGACTAGCGGGAGGAACCGGGGAGCTGTTTTTT. Protein sequence: CASSPGLAGGTGELFF.

V usage is TRBV5-8 and J usage is TRBJ2-1, with 8 nucleotides matching TRBD2. Germline CDR1 SGHTS, CDR2 YDEGEE. The trim removed 0 bases at V and 10 bases at J, leaving 6 bases unmatched. The CDR3 sequence is 14 residues long. DNA of the CDR3: TGTGCCAGCAGCTTGGCGGCTAGCGGGTGGGAGCAGTTCTTC. It encodes CASSLAASGWEQFF.

The chain links TRBV11-3 to TRBJ2-1; the D gene is possibly TRBD2 (6 bases). The CDR3 is 13 amino acids. With 0 bases removed from V and 13 bases from J, the gap between germline ends came to 13 bases. The germline CDR1 and CDR2 sequences are SGHNT and YENEEA. The CDR3 here is CASSLDRTRGQFF. For the CDR3, the DNA is TGTGCCAGCAGCTTAGATCGGACGCGGGGCCAGTTCTTC.

Notes on this clone: A read error may account for a junction end that differs from germline. The CDR3 DNA sequence: TGTGCCAGCAGCCGATCTGGTGCGGCCACAGATACGCAGTATTTT. Translated: CASSRSGAATDTQYF. This chain uses TRBV5-1 with TRBJ2-3, with D hard to call. This CDR3 comprises 15 residues. Germline values: CDR1 SGHRS, CDR2 YFSETQ. The whole variable domain, filled in from reference TRBV5-1 and TRBJ2-3, reads KAGVTQTPRYLIKTRGQQVTLSCSPISGHRSVSWYQQTPGQGLQFLFEYFSETQRNKGNFPGRFSGRQFSNSRSEMNVSTLELGDSALYLCASSRSGAATDTQYFGPGTRLTVL.

V gene TRBV2 combines with J gene TRBJ1-2; possible D gene TRBD1, 5 bases. The CDR3 sequence is 13 residues long. Per the germline V gene, CDR1 is SNHLY and CDR2 is FYNNEI. With 6 bases removed from V and 2 bases from J, the gap between germline ends came to 10 bases. CDR3 loop: CASSVTVNYGYTF. The DNA for the CDR3 is TGTGCCAGCAGCGTGACAGTAAACTATGGCTACACCTTC.

This clone occurred once. An end of the junction differs from the germline gene, which may be a read error. The J gene is TRBJ1-1, the V gene TRBV29-1; D gene unclear. The V gene's germline CDR1 is SQVTM and CDR2 ANQGSEA. The CDR3 runs 8 residues. CDR3 sequence reads: CSVEGHQF. CDR3 in DNA: TGCAGCGTTGAAGGGCACCAATTT.